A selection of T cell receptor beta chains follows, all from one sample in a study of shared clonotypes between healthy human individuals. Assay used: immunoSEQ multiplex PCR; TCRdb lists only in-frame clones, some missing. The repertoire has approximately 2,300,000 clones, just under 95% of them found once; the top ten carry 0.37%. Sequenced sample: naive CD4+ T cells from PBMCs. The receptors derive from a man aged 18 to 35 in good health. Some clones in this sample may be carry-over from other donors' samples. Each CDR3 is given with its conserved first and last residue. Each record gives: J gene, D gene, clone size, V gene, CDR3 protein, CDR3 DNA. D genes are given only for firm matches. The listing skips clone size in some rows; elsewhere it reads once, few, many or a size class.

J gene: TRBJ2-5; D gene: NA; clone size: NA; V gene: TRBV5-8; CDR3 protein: CASSLGQAWETQYF; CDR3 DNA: TGTGCCAGCAGCTTGGGACAGGCCTGGGAGACCCAGTACTTC
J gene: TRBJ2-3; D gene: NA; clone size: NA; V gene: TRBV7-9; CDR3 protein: CASSLVGLRDNTQYF; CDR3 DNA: TGTGCCAGCAGCTTAGTTGGCCTGCGGGATAATACGCAGTATTTT
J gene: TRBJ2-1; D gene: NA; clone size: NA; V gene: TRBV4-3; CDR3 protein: CASSQDQAGEQFF; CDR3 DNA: TGCGCCAGCAGCCAAGATCAAGCGGGTGAGCAGTTCTTC
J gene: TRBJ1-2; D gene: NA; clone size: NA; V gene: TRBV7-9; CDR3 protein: CASSFISGGSGYTF; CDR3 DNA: TGTGCCAGCAGCTTTATCTCCGGGGGGTCGGGCTACACCTTC
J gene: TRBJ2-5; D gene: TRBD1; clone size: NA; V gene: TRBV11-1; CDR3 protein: CASSLKGASGQYF; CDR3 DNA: TGTGCCAGCAGCTTGAAGGGGGCGAGTGGGCAGTACTTC
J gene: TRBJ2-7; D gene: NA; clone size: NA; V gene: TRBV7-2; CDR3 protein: CASSSDRARTYEQYF; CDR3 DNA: TGTGCCAGCAGCTCGGACAGAGCTAGAACCTACGAGCAGTACTTC
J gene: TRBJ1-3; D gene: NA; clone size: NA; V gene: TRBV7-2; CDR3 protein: CASSLVLDGNTIYF; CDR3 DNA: TGTGCCAGCAGCTTAGTCTTGGATGGAAACACCATATATTTT
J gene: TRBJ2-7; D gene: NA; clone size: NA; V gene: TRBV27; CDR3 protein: CASSSRPSPSGSPYEQYF; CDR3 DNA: TGTGCCAGCAGTTCCCGTCCGAGCCCCTCAGGATCACCCTACGAGCAGTACTTC
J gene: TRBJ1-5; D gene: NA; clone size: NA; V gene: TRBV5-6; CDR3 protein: CASTSGQSNQPQHF; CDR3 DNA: TGTGCCAGCACCTCCGGACAGAGCAATCAGCCCCAGCATTTT
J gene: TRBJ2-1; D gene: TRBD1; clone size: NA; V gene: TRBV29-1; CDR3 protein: CSPRDSYNEQFF; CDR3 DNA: TGCAGCCCTAGGGACAGCTACAATGAGCAGTTCTTC
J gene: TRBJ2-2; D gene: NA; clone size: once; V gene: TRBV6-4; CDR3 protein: CASSDVQNTGELFF; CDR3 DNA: TGTGCCAGCAGTGACGTGCAGAACACCGGGGAGCTGTTTTTT
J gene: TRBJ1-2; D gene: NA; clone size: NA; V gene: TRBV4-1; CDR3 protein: CASRNPAGRRDGYTF; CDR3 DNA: TGCGCCAGCAGGAACCCGGCGGGTCGCAGGGATGGCTACACCTTC
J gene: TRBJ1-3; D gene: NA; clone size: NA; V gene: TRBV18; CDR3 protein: CASSEALSTTGNTIYF; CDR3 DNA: TGTGCCAGCTCCGAAGCGTTGTCGACTACAGGAAACACCATATATTTT
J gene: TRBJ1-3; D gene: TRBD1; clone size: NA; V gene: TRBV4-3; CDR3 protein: CASSRNRGLNTIYF; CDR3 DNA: TGCGCCAGCAGCCGCAACAGGGGATTGAACACCATATATTTT
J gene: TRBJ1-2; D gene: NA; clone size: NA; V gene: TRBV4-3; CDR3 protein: CASSQAPPPRPYGYTF; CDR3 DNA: TGCGCCAGCAGCCAAGCCCCACCGCCAAGGCCCTATGGCTACACCTTC
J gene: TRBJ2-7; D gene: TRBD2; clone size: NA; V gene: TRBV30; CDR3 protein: CAWRAGGSSYEQYF; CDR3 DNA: TGTGCCTGGAGGGCGGGGGGGAGCTCCTACGAGCAGTACTTC
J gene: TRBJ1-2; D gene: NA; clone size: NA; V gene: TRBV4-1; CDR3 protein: CASSQPVQGTWGYTF; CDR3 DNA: TGCGCCAGCAGCCAACCGGTCCAGGGAACATGGGGCTACACCTTC
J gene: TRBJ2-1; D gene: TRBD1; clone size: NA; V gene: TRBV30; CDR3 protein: CAWSQQGQHYNEQFF; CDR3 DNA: TGTGCCTGGAGCCAGCAGGGACAGCACTACAATGAGCAGTTCTTC
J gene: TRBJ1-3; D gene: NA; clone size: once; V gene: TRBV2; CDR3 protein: CASSSSGFPGNTIYF; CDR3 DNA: TGTGCCAGCTCGAGTAGCGGGTTCCCTGGAAACACCATATATTTT
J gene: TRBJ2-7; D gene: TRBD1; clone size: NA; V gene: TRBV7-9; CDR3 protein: CASSPGTDRLEQYF; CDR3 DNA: TGTGCCAGCAGCCCGGGGACAGACCGTCTCGAGCAGTACTTC
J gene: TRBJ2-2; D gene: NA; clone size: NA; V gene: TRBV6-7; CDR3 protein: CASSYSKVPSTGELFF; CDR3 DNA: TGTGCCAGCAGTTACTCGAAAGTGCCGAGCACCGGGGAGCTGTTTTTT
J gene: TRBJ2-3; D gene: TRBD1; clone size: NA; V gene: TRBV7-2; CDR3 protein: CASSLAGTGRTDTQYF; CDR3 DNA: TGTGCCAGCAGCTTAGCTGGGACAGGTCGCACAGATACGCAGTATTTT
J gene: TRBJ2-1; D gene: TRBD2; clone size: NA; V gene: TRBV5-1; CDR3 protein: CASSLLAGGSNEQFF; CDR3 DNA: TGCGCCAGCAGCCTCTTAGCGGGAGGTTCTAATGAGCAGTTCTTC
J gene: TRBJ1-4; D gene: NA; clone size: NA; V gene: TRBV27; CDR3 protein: CASSPQGKGDKLFF; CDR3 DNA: TGTGCCAGCAGTCCCCAGGGAAAGGGTGATAAACTGTTTTTT
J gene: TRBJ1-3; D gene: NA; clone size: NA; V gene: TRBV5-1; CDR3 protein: CASSFGAAGNTIYF; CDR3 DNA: TGCGCCAGCAGCTTTGGGGCGGCTGGAAACACCATATATTTT
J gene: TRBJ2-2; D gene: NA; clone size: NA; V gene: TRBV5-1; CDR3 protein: CASSTQPGLNTGELFF; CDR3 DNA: TGCGCCAGCAGCACGCAACCGGGACTCAACACCGGGGAGCTGTTTTTT
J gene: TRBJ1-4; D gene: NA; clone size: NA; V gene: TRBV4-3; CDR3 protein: CASSPDQTAEEKLFF; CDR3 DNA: TGCGCCAGCAGCCCGGACCAAACGGCGGAAGAAAAACTGTTTTTT
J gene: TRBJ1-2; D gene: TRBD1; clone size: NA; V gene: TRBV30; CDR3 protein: CAWARGTAGYTF; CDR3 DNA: TGTGCCTGGGCCCGGGGGACAGCTGGCTACACCTTC